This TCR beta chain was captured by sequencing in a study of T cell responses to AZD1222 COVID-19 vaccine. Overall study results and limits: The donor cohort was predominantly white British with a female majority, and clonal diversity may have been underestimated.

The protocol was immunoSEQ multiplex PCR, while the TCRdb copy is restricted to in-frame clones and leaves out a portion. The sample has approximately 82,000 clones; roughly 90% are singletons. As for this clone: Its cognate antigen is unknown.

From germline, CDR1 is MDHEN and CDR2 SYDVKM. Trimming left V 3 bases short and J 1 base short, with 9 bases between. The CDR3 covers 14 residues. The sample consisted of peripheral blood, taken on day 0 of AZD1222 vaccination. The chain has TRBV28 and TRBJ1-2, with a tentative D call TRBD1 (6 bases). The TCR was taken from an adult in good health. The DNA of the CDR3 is TGTGCCAGCAGTTTGACAGGCAATAACTATGGCTACACCTTC. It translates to CASSLTGNNYGYTF.